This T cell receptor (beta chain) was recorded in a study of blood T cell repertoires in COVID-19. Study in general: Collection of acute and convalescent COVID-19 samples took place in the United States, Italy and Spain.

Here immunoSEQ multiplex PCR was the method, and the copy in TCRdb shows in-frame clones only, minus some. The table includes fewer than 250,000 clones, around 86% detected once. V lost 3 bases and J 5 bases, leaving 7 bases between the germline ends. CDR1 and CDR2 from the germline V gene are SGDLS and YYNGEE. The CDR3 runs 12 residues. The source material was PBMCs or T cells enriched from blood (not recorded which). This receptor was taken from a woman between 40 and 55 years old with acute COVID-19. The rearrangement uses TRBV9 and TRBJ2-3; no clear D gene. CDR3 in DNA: TGTGCCAGCAGCGGCCAGTTAGATACGCAGTATTTT. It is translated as CASSGQLDTQYF. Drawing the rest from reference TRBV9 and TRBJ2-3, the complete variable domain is DSGVTQTPKHLITATGQRVTLRCSPRSGDLSVYWYQQSLDQGLQFLIQYYNGEERAKGNILERFSAQQFPDLHSELNLSSLELGDSALYFCASSGQLDTQYFGPGTRLTVL.